This T cell receptor (beta chain) was sequenced during a study of blood T cell repertoires in COVID-19. As for the study in general: Specimens from acute and convalescent COVID-19 originated in the United States, Italy and Spain. From T cells, B-cell-depleted T cells, or PBMCs came the material, which was cDNA or gDNA.

In germline, CDR1 is LGHNT, CDR2 FRNRAP. Trimming took 7 bases from V and 7 from J, leaving 20 bases between them. The CDR3 is 15 amino acids. The study drew participants aged about 18 to 95 years from roughly 25 US areas. Original processing methods: Reference gene primers were amplified, and this amplification served to estimate nucleated cell counts. Generated by immunoSEQ multiplex PCR, the TCRdb table keeps only in-frame clones and is missing some. That table furnishes V, J and clone size, whereas the DNA furnished D and trimming. The sample has just over 300,000 clones, around 87% seen once. The rearrangement links TRBV12-5 to TRBJ2-1, with D perhaps matching TRBD2 (6 bases). This receptor was taken from a young woman with acute COVID-19. Material for sequencing was PBMCs or T cells enriched from blood (not recorded which). CDR3 in amino acids: CASAMGRRWGNEQFF. The CDR3 DNA is TGTGCTAGTGCCATGGGGAGGAGGTGGGGGAATGAGCAGTTCTTC.